The 10 T cell receptor beta chains in this list originate from one sample, sequenced in a study of blood T cell repertoires in COVID-19. Using immunoSEQ multiplex PCR, the repertoire was profiled, and TCRdb retains in-frame clones only, with some absent. The sample includes roughly 150,000 clones, under 90% of them seen just once. Sequencing was done on a sample of PBMCs or T cells enriched from blood (not recorded which). Every receptor here comes from a woman aged 60-75 years who had recovered from COVID-19.

This rearrangement joins TRBV19 to TRBJ1-1; D ambiguous. This CDR3 spans 15 amino acids. V was trimmed by 3 bases and J by 2 bases, leaving 13 bases between them. The germline CDR1 and CDR2 sequences are LNHDA and SQIVND (reference sequence). CDR3 region: CASSIPRYTNTEAFF. DNA for the CDR3: TGTGCCAGTAGTATCCCCAGGTATACTAACACTGAAGCTTTCTTT.

The chain carries TRBV13 and TRBJ2-1; TRBD1 aligns across 8 bases. The CDR3 consists of 16 residues. V was clipped by 7 bases and J by 2 bases; unmatched bases: 10. Germline V gene lookup returns CDR1 PRHDT and CDR2 FYEKMQ (reference sequence). The CDR3 region is CASTLTPQGAYNEQFF. In DNA form, the CDR3 reads TGTGCCAGCACCCTAACACCACAGGGGGCCTACAATGAGCAGTTCTTC.

This sequence joins TRBV2 and TRBJ2-5; 7 bases are shared with TRBD2. CDR3 length: 15 amino acids. Germline V CDR1 and CDR2: SNHLY, FYNNEI. V shed 4 bases, J shed 1 base, and the junction held 6 bases outside the gene matches. The CDR3 loop reads CASSGGEGFQETQYF. The CDR3 nucleotides are TGTGCCAGCAGTGGCGGGGAGGGGTTCCAAGAGACCCAGTACTTC.

This chain joins TRBV29-1 and TRBJ2-1; weak D call: TRBD1 (6 bases). This CDR3 spans 18 amino acids. The ends were cut back, 1 base at V and 10 bases at J, with 29 bases in the middle. The germline CDR1 and CDR2 sequences are SQVTM and ANQGSEA. The CDR3 region has the DNA TGCAGCGTTGAAGGAATACGGGGACAAGGGTCCCCCGTGGGGGAGCAGTTCTTC. Encoded protein: CSVEGIRGQGSPVGEQFF.

The chain couples TRBV4-1 to TRBJ2-7, with TRBD1 matching 9 bases. V shed 3 bases and J 3 bases; nucleotides not matched to a gene: 9. Germline-derived CDR1 and CDR2 are MGHRA and YSYEKL. The CDR3 runs to 16 residues. In DNA, the CDR3 is TGCGCCAGCAGCCACCGTGACAGGGGGGGGTTCTACGAGCAGTACTTC. It is translated as CASSHRDRGGFYEQYF.

The chain carries TRBV4-2 and TRBJ1-1; 8 bases are shared with TRBD1. Trimming cost V 0 bases and J 6 bases; bases outside gene matches: 6. Germline V gene lookup returns CDR1 LGHNA and CDR2 YNFKEQ. The CDR3 spans 15 residues. Here the CDR3 DNA reads TGTGCCAGCAGCCAAGATCAGACAGGGGATCCTGAAGCTTTCTTT. Amino acid sequence: CASSQDQTGDPEAFF.

V is TRBV27 and J is TRBJ2-7; 9 positions agree with TRBD1. CDR1 MNHEY and CDR2 SMNVEV come from the germline V gene (reference sequence). V lost 4 bases to trimming and J lost 6 bases; unmatched junction nucleotides: 13. The CDR3 runs to 16 residues. CDR3 in DNA: TGTGCCAGCAGTTCGCCCTCGGGACAGGGCATCCTCGAGCAGTACTTC. This gives the protein CASSSPSGQGILEQYF.

This clone came up a few times. The chain employs TRBV18 and TRBJ2-7; D uncertain. Trimming shortened V by 3 bases and J by 0 bases, and 12 bases separated the two germline ends. The length of the CDR3 is 15 residues. Per the germline V gene, CDR1 is KGHSH and CDR2 is LQKENI. The CDR3 coding sequence is TGTGCCAGCTCACCCCAGCAGGAAAGCTCCTACGAGCAGTACTTC. Protein: CASSPQQESSYEQYF.

The CDR3 is CASSQEQVQETQYF. The CDR3 region has the DNA TGCGCCAGCAGCCAAGAGCAGGTGCAAGAGACCCAGTACTTC. The chain links TRBV4-1 to TRBJ2-5; D remains ambiguous. The CDR3 is made up of 14 amino acids. Per germline, CDR1 MGHRA and CDR2 YSYEKL. V was clipped by 0 bases and J by 2 bases, with 7 bases between them.

In its sample, this clone was seen a few times. The chain couples TRBV5-1 to TRBJ1-5; the match to TRBD1 covers 8 bases. The CDR3 has 15 residues. Germline CDR1 is SGHRS and CDR2 is YFSETQ. The J segment lost 3 bases and the V segment lost 4 bases, leaving 6 bases of the junction unmatched. CDR3 residues: CASSPTGALNQPQHF. The DNA for the CDR3 is TGCGCCAGCAGCCCGACAGGGGCCCTCAATCAGCCCCAGCATTTT.